This T cell receptor beta chain was observed in a study of T cells in Graves' hyperthyroidism and ophthalmopathy. This clonotype occurred a few times. Its antigen is unidentified. TCR beta CDR3 regions were amplified from RNA transcripts. When the TCR CDR3 underwent first-round RT-PCR, the HTBI primer set was used. TCRdb itself ran the multiplex PCR reads through MiXCR, one entry per CDR3 protein. Among roughly 150,000 distinct CDR3 sequences listed, 9.4% were seen once. Notes on the study in general: Most thyroid clonotypes that were expanded above 0.001 also turned up in blood.

Trimming left V 8 bases short and J 0 bases short, with 17 bases between. The V gene's germline CDR1 is MDHEN and CDR2 SYDVKM. The CDR3 is 15 amino acids. Patients were aged 18 to 65, had disease duration under 2 months, and had newly diagnosed hyperthyroidism. Exclusion of a patient resulted from uncontrolled infection, other autoimmune disease, pregnancy or lactation. The chain employs TRBV28 and TRBJ2-7; weak D call: TRBD1 (6 bases). This clonotype was obtained from a woman aged 18-35 years with Graves' hyperthyroidism that later progressed to Graves' ophthalmopathy. Input material: blood. This CDR3 reads CASSSPARGSYEQYF. The CDR3 DNA reads TGTGCCAGCTCCTCCCCCGCCAGGGGCTCCTACGAGCAGTACTTC.